This T cell receptor beta chain is from a study of cytomegalovirus exposure and HLA in healthy donors. Vbeta (60) and Jbeta (13) primers were used in the PCR. The data were produced by immunoSEQ multiplex PCR, yet TCRdb's version contains in-frame clones alone and is incomplete. Of 72,000 or so clones in the sample, about 80% are singletons; the top ten hold 7.8%. As to this clone: What it binds is unknown.

V gave up 5 bases and J gave up 1 base, with 8 bases separating them. Germline-derived CDR1 and CDR2 are MRHNA and SNTAGT. CDR3 length equals 13 residues. Study-wide findings and caveats: By HLA locus, TCR association rates varied in a later analysis, with DRB1 showing the most and HLA-C the fewest. Analysis performed later showed TCR beta chains linked to HLA being more clonally expanded than equally common others.

The TCR was taken from a man between 18 and 35 years old in good health and CMV-seropositive. The sequenced sample consisted of PBMCs. The rearrangement uses TRBV6-4 and TRBJ1-1; D unclear. The chain's CDR3 is CASSSQENTEAFF. The CDR3 DNA follows: TGTGCCAGCAGTAGTCAGGAGAACACTGAAGCTTTCTTT.